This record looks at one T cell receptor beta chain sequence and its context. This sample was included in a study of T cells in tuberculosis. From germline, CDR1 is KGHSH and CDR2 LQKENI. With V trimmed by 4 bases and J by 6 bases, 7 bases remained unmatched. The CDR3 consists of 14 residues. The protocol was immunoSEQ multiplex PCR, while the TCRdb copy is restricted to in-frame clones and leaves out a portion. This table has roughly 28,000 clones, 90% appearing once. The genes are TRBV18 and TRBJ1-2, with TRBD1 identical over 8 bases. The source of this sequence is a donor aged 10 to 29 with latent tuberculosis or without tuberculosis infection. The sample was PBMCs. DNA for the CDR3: TGTGCCAGCTCACTGTCACAGGGGGAGGATGGCTACACCTTC. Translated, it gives CASSLSQGEDGYTF.